This T cell receptor beta chain appears in the sequencing data of a study of blood T cell repertoires in COVID-19. Whole-study context: Both acute and convalescent COVID-19 samples were obtained from the United States, Italy and Spain. In each case, the material was cDNA or gDNA derived from T cells, B-cell-depleted T cells, or PBMCs.

As processed by the authors: Reference gene primer amplification yielded estimated nucleated cell counts. TCRdb's table, derived via immunoSEQ multiplex PCR, lists solely in-frame clones and lacks some. Clonal size and the V and J genes are those of that table, whereas D and trimming came from the DNA. In the table there are more than 95,000 clones, 70% to 90% of which are singletons. V shed 6 bases and J 5 bases; nucleotides not matched to a gene: 3. This CDR3 has 14 residues. Germline CDR1 is MNHEY and CDR2 is SVGAGI. Material: peripheral blood. This sequence joins TRBV6-5 and TRBJ1-6, with 8 bases identical to TRBD1. The receptor was isolated from a human donor in a cohort sampled during active COVID-19. As DNA, the CDR3 is TGTGCCAGCAGGTCAGGGGGCCATAATTCACCCCTCCACTTT. Translation: CASRSGGHNSPLHF.